The clone carrying this T cell receptor beta chain was counted only a few times. Using immunoSEQ multiplex PCR, the repertoire was profiled, and TCRdb retains in-frame clones only, with some absent. The sample holds 40,000 to 50,000 clones; approximately 91% are singletons and the top ten take 0.85% to 1.1%. This CDR3 comprises 16 residues. V lost 5 bases and J lost 1, with 16 bases in between. Germline V gene lookup returns CDR1 SGHNT and CDR2 YENEEA. This sample stems from a study of OX40 agonist ivuxolimab in advanced cancers. Looking at the study overall: Ivuxolimab was delivered to patients intravenously every 2 weeks at doses spanning 0.01 to 10 mg/kg. Averaging 60 years in age, with a range of about 20 to 90, the cohort was approximately 83% male.

This TCR was sampled from an adult with an advanced solid tumor such as melanoma, head and neck, liver or kidney cancer. This sample comprised CD4+ or CD8+ T cells sorted from blood, obtained in a trial of the OX40 agonist ivuxolimab. The V call is TRBV11-3, the J call TRBJ2-3; D may be TRBD1 or TRBD2 (5 bases each). The CDR3 here is CASSLSQGVGTDTQYF. The CDR3 nucleotides read TGTGCCAGCAGCCTCTCCCAGGGAGTAGGCACAGATACGCAGTATTTT.